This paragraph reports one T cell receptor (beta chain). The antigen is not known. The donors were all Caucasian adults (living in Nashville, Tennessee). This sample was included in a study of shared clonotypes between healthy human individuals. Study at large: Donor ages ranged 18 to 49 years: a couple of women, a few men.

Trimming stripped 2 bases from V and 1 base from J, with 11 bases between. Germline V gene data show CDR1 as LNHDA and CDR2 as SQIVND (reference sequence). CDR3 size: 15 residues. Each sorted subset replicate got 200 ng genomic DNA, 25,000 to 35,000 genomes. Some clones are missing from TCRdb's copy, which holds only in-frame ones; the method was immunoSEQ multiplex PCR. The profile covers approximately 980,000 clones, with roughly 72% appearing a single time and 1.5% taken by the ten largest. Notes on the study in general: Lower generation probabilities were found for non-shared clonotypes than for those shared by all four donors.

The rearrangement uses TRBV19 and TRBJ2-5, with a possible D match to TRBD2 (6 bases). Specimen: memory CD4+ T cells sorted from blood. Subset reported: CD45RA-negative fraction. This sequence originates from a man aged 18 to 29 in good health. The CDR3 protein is CASSITRGLQETQYF. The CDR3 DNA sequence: TGTGCCAGTAGTATAACGCGGGGCCTCCAAGAGACCCAGTACTTC.